This T cell receptor beta chain was captured by sequencing in a study of blood T cell repertoires in COVID-19. In the original analysis: Nucleated cell number was recorded as an estimate derived from reference gene primer amplification. Clones were sequenced by immunoSEQ multiplex PCR, and TCRdb holds only the in-frame ones, with some missing. V and J calls and clone size are copied from that table; D and trimming were computed from the DNA. The sample holds just over 250,000 clones, 75% to 90% seen once. Sequencing used peripheral blood. This clonotype was obtained from a woman aged 70-85 years with COVID-19, enrolled during active disease.

The CDR3 sequence: CASSTTDRRSSYNEQFF. For the CDR3, the DNA is TGTGCCAGCAGCACTACCGACAGACGGAGCTCCTACAATGAGCAGTTCTTC. The gene calls are TRBV7-2 and TRBJ2-1; a weak D match, TRBD1 (5 bases). CDR1 is SGHTA, CDR2 FQGNSA, per germline. This CDR3 spans 17 amino acids. V lost 5 bases to trimming and J lost 0 bases, with 17 bases between them.